Sequencing of this TCR beta chain was carried out in a study of CD8 T cells in Susac syndrome. Stable or active relapsing-remitting multiple sclerosis, untreated and meeting revised McDonald criteria, defined the controls. V gave up 2 bases and J gave up 3 bases; unmatched junction bases: 9. In germline, CDR1 is LGHNA, CDR2 YSLEER. The CDR3 length is 17 residues. An amount of RNA that ranged from about 0.45 to 1 ug was reverse transcribed with random hexamers. Multiplex immunoSEQ PCR targeted 54 Vbeta and 13 Jbeta TCR beta segments. In TCRdb, the immunoSEQ multiplex PCR reads were re-called with MiXCR into one record per CDR3 protein. Altogether about 300,000 distinct CDR3 sequences are present, around 90% being singletons, with the ten largest covering roughly 0.07%.

The source of this sequence is a human donor with multiple sclerosis. The rearrangement links TRBV4-3 to TRBJ1-3; 8 bases line up with TRBD1. Sequencing was done on a sample of CD4+ T cells from PBMCs. The CDR3 reads CASSQSTDRGVGNTIYF. CDR3 DNA: TGCGCCAGCAGCCAATCTACTGACAGGGGAGTTGGAAACACCATATATTTT.